The 25 T cell receptor beta chains below all came from one sample that was sequenced in a study of blood T cells in healthy people across ages. A second PCR of about 7 to 12 cycles used a sample-barcoded 5' primer and a J-beta primer mix. TCRdb redid the calling of the 5' RACE reads with MiXCR, one entry per CDR3 protein. The sample records 1 million or so distinct CDR3 sequences, roughly a quarter being singletons. Separately, the same data were catalogued under a study of T cells of mothers and their children.

Sequences were obtained from blood. These receptors were obtained from a girl aged 2-15 years in good health.

The chain is built from TRBV28 and TRBJ2-7; no definite D call. Germline V gives CDR1 MDHEN, CDR2 SYDVKM. Trimming stripped 4 bases from V and 3 bases from J, with 19 bases between. CDR3 length: 16 residues. The CDR3 sequence is CASSSPHGERNYEQYF. The DNA for the CDR3 is TGTGCCAGCAGTTCCCCCCACGGTGAGAGGAACTACGAGCAGTACTTC.

CDR3: CASSPDHFRLDRTLTAKNIQYF. The CDR3 DNA sequence: TGTGCCAGCAGTCCCGACCATTTCCGGTTGGACAGGACGTTAACAGCCAAAAACATTCAGTACTTC. This sequence joins TRBV28 and TRBJ2-4; 7 bases agree with TRBD1. Germline V gene sequence: CDR1 MDHEN, CDR2 SYDVKM. The CDR3 spans 22 residues. V was clipped by 5 bases and J by 0 bases; unmatched bases: 25.

The chain couples TRBV3-1 to TRBJ1-2; D is unresolved. Trimming pared 0 bases from V and 8 bases from J, leaving 19 bases between. The CDR3 runs 16 residues. Per the germline V gene, CDR1 is LGHDT and CDR2 is YNNKEL (reference sequence). The CDR3 sequence is CASSQESRRIVIGYTF. CDR3 sequence (DNA): TGTGCCAGCAGCCAAGAAAGTCGGAGGATCGTTATCGGCTACACCTTC.

Worth noting for this clonotype: An end of the junction differs from the germline gene, which may be a read error. V is TRBV7-7 and J is TRBJ2-5, with 7 bases fitting TRBD1. Germline V lookup: CDR1 SSHAT, CDR2 FNYEAQ (reference sequence). The CDR3 consists of 16 residues. The CDR3 region is CASSPLDRAKQETQYF. The CDR3 DNA is TGTGCTAGCAGCCCCCTAGACAGGGCGAAACAAGAGACCCAGTACTTC.

Only a few counts were recorded for this clonotype. The V and J genes are TRBV2 and TRBJ2-3; D is unresolved. Germline V gene lookup returns CDR1 SNHLY and CDR2 FYNNEI. The ends were cut back, 4 bases at V and 1 base at J, with 9 bases in the middle. This CDR3 is built from 14 residues. CDR3 in amino acids: CASSVDDGTDTQYF. The CDR3 nucleotides read TGTGCCAGCAGTGTAGATGACGGCACAGATACGCAGTATTTT. The whole variable domain, remainder taken from reference TRBV2 and TRBJ2-3, is EPEVTQTPSHQVTQMGQEVILRCVPISNHLYFYWYRQILGQKVEFLVSFYNNEISEKSEIFDDQFSVERPDGSNFTLKIRSTKLEDSAMYFCASSVDDGTDTQYFGPGTRLTVL.

This rearrangement joins TRBV12-3 or TRBV12-4 to TRBJ2-3; TRBD2 might be the D (6 bases). The germline V and J ends were trimmed by 3 bases and 2 bases, with 12 bases remaining between them. This CDR3 is 15 amino acids long. In DNA form, the CDR3 reads TGTGCCAGCAGTTTGGGACTGGTGAACACAGATACGCAGTATTTT. Translated: CASSLGLVNTDTQYF.

This clonotype was seen more than once but under ten times. The gene calls are TRBV11-2 and TRBJ2-5, with D unclear. In germline, CDR1 is SGHAT, CDR2 FQNNGV. The CDR3 is made up of 14 amino acids. V lost 5 bases and J lost 3, with 13 bases in between. As DNA, the CDR3 is TGTGCCAGCAGCATGGAAAGCCCGGAAGAGACCCAGTACTTC. It translates to CASSMESPEETQYF.

Ten or more counts support this clonotype. The J gene is TRBJ1-1, the V gene TRBV14; D is undetermined. This CDR3 spans 15 amino acids. Deletions cut 4 bases from V and 0 bases from J, with 12 bases between. Germline CDR1 SGHDN, CDR2 FVKESK. CDR3 sequence (DNA): TGTGCCAGCAGCCCACTCGAGGGAATGAACACTGAAGCTTTCTTT. Translation: CASSPLEGMNTEAFF.

The rearrangement uses TRBV24-1 and TRBJ2-7, with TRBD1 as a possible D gene (6 bases). V was trimmed by 4 bases and J by 8 bases, leaving 11 bases between them. The CDR3 contains 12 residues. Germline CDR1 and CDR2: KGHDR and SFDVKD. DNA of the CDR3: TGTGCCACCAGTGAAACAGGGTTCAAGCAGTACTTC. Encoded protein: CATSETGFKQYF.

This clonotype has only a few counts. A junction end diverges from the germline sequence, so it may reflect a read error. CDR3: CAGSFGQSNEKLFF. Here the CDR3 DNA reads TGTGCCGGCAGTTTCGGGCAGTCCAATGAAAAACTGTTTTTT. The rearrangement links TRBV28 to TRBJ1-4; D is unresolved. The CDR3 contains 14 residues. CDR1 and CDR2 from the germline V gene are MDHEN and SYDVKM.

As to this clonotype: A read error may produce the germline difference seen at one junction end. The V and J genes are TRBV20-1 and TRBJ2-7; 8 nucleotides align to TRBD2. Germline CDR1 reads DFQATT; CDR2 reads SNEGSKA (reference sequence). The CDR3 is 14 residues long. CDR3 DNA: TGCAGTGCTAGAGCTAGCGGGTACTCCTACGGGCAGTACTTC. Amino acids: CSARASGYSYGQYF.

This clonotype was seen a handful of times. The chain uses TRBV12-3 or TRBV12-4 and TRBJ1-4, with a possible D match to TRBD1 (6 bases). The ends were cut back, 3 bases at V and 5 bases at J, with 16 bases in the middle. The CDR3 extends over 16 amino acids. CDR3 in DNA: TGTGCCAGCAGTTTTAGACGTCTAGGGGGGAATGAAAAACTGTTTTTT. Encoded protein: CASSFRRLGGNEKLFF.

Many counts were recorded for this clonotype. The V and J genes are TRBV5-1 and TRBJ1-1; possible D gene TRBD1, 5 bases. V was pared by 0 bases and J by 4 bases, with 10 bases between. CDR1 is SGHRS and CDR2 is YFSETQ in the germline V gene. The CDR3 totals 14 residues. CDR3 loop: CASSLGTGRTEAFF. The CDR3, as DNA: TGCGCCAGCAGCTTGGGCACGGGACGCACTGAAGCTTTCTTT. Looking up the rest from reference TRBV5-1 and TRBJ1-1 gives the full variable domain: KAGVTQTPRYLIKTRGQQVTLSCSPISGHRSVSWYQQTPGQGLQFLFEYFSETQRNKGNFPGRFSGRQFSNSRSEMNVSTLELGDSALYLCASSLGTGRTEAFFGQGTRLTVV.

A note on this clonotype: The junction departs from germline at one end; a sequencing error may be responsible. V is TRBV14 and J is TRBJ2-1; D gene ambiguous. This CDR3 spans 13 amino acids. Germline V gene lookup returns CDR1 SGHDN and CDR2 FVKESK. The CDR3 nucleotides are TGTGCCAGCAGCCAAGCCCAGACGGGTAGGGCGCTCTTC. Translating gives CASSQAQTGRALF. Supplemented by reference TRBV14 and TRBJ2-1, the full variable domain reads EAGVTQFPSHSVIEKGQTVTLRCDPISGHDNLYWYRRVMGKEIKFLLHFVKESKQDESGMPNNRFLAERTGGTYSTLKVQPAELEDSGVYFCASSQAQTGRALFGPGTRLTVL.

The chain uses TRBV5-1 and TRBJ1-2; 9 bases are a match to TRBD1. V shed 4 bases, J shed 6 bases, and the junction held 7 bases outside the gene matches. CDR1 is SGHRS, CDR2 YFSETQ, per germline. The CDR3 totals 14 residues. In DNA form, the CDR3 reads TGCGCCAGCAGCCCCGGACAGGGGACCCATGGCTACACCTTC. It is translated as CASSPGQGTHGYTF.

This chain uses TRBV3-1 with TRBJ2-1; TRBD2 matches at 8 bases. The CDR3 is 15 amino acids. Germline-derived CDR1 and CDR2 are LGHDT and YNNKEL (reference sequence). V gave up 0 bases and J gave up 7 bases; unmatched junction bases: 5. Written as DNA, the CDR3 is TGTGCCAGCAGCCAAGATGTACTAGCGGAGAATGAGCAGTTCTTC. This codes for CASSQDVLAENEQFF.

This clonotype was seen a few times. This chain links TRBV6-2 or TRBV6-3 with TRBJ1-5, with D possibly TRBD1 on 5 matching bases. CDR3 length: 15 amino acids. V was clipped by 0 bases and J by 2 bases, with 8 bases between them. Per germline, CDR1 MNHEY and CDR2 SVGEGT. CDR3 sequence (DNA): TGTGCCAGCAGTTACTCGAGGGGAGGCAATCAGCCCCAGCATTTT. Translated: CASSYSRGGNQPQHF.

V gene TRBV3-1 combines with J gene TRBJ2-7; TRBD2 might be the D (6 bases). This CDR3 spans 16 amino acids. Deletions cut 4 bases from V and 5 bases from J, with 21 bases between. Looked up from germline, CDR1 is LGHDT and CDR2 is YNNKEL (reference sequence). CDR3 in DNA: TGTGCCAGCAGCCGTTTCTGGGACTGTGCCTCTCACGAGCAGTACTTC. This translates into CASSRFWDCASHEQYF.

The rearrangement uses TRBV7-9 and TRBJ2-1; the match to TRBD2 covers 8 bases. V lost 1 base and J lost 8; bases outside the gene matches: 4. Germline V lookup: CDR1 SEHNR, CDR2 FQNEAQ (reference sequence). The CDR3 spans 14 residues. The DNA for the CDR3 is TGTGCCAGCAGCTTAGACGGGGGGGCATATGAGCAGTTCTTC. Its translation: CASSLDGGAYEQFF.

This clonotype came up a few times. The CDR3 reads CSARDPSGEETGELFF. The CDR3 DNA reads as TGCAGTGCTAGAGACCCTAGCGGGGAGGAAACCGGGGAGCTGTTTTTT. J is TRBJ2-2 and V is TRBV20-1; 9 bases agree with TRBD2. Losses at the gene ends were 0 bases for V and 5 bases for J; bases not matched to a gene: 7. The CDR3 has 16 amino acids. Germline CDR1 DFQATT, CDR2 SNEGSKA (reference sequence).

A few counts support this clonotype. This chain connects TRBV27 to TRBJ2-5, with D maybe TRBD1 (5 bases). The J call may be wrong; the DNA end is better matched by TRBJ2-7. Germline V lookup: CDR1 MNHEY, CDR2 SMNVEV (reference sequence). The CDR3 spans 15 residues. CDR3 amino acids: CASSLAPPRVYEQYF. For the CDR3, the DNA is TGTGCCAGCAGTTTAGCCCCTCCCAGGGTCTACGAGCAGTACTTC.

V usage is TRBV7-9 and J usage is TRBJ1-1; 7 bases line up with TRBD1. The CDR3 spans 15 residues. In germline, CDR1 is SEHNR, CDR2 FQNEAQ (reference sequence). Trimming cost V 5 bases and J 8 bases; bases outside gene matches: 14. CDR3 sequence: CASSRARGQMFEAFF. The DNA for the CDR3 is TGTGCCAGCAGCCGAGCCAGGGGACAGATGTTCGAAGCTTTCTTT. The variable domain in full, completed from reference TRBV7-9 and TRBJ1-1, reads DTGVSQNPRHKITKRGQNVTFRCDPISEHNRLYWYRQTLGQGPEFLTYFQNEAQLEKSRLLSDRFSAERPKGSFSTLEIQRTEQGDSAMYLCASSRARGQMFEAFFGQGTRLTVV.

The table lists this clonotype with a few counts. This chain links TRBV6-2 or TRBV6-3 with TRBJ2-5; D call uncertain. The J call may not be correct, given that the DNA end is closer to TRBJ2-7. CDR1 and CDR2 (germline): MNHEY, SVGEGT. The CDR3 extends over 10 amino acids. For the CDR3, the DNA is TGTGCGTGCTTAGACTACGAGCAGTACTTC. It specifies CACLDYEQYF.

This chain joins TRBV6-2 or TRBV6-3 and TRBJ2-7, with D tentatively TRBD2 (5 bases). The germline gives CDR1 MNHEY, CDR2 SVGEGT. The CDR3 consists of 13 residues. V was shortened by 5 bases and J by 7 bases, with 15 bases between the two germline ends. The CDR3 here is CASSQSLGVEQYF. DNA for the CDR3: TGTGCCAGCAGTCAATCACTCGGGGTTGAGCAGTACTTC.

The V and J genes are TRBV16 and TRBJ1-2; D not resolved. Germline CDR1 KGHSY, CDR2 FQNENV. This CDR3 comprises 13 residues. The V end was cut by 0 bases, the J end by 3 bases, with 5 bases between. Written as DNA, the CDR3 is TGTGCCAGCAGCCAATCTACCCACTATGGCTACACCTTC. This gives the protein CASSQSTHYGYTF.